This is a list of T cell receptor beta chains from one sample in a study of regulatory T cells in long-lasting Graves disease. TCRdb itself ran the multiplex PCR reads through MiXCR, one entry per CDR3 protein. Of approximately 400,000 distinct CDR3 sequences in the sample, 12% were seen once. These records were also assigned to another study, of T cells in Graves' hyperthyroidism and ophthalmopathy.

Specimen: peripheral blood mononuclear cells (PBMCs), collected at new diagnosis, from a patient treated with antithyroid drugs. The source of these receptors is a woman between 18 and 29 years old with Graves disease. Both conserved end residues are part of each CDR3.

TRBV12-3/TRBV12-4,TRBJ1-1,CASSLNTGNTEAFF
TRBV6-1,TRBJ2-5,CASSQLAVETQYF
TRBV24-1,TRBJ2-2,CATSDRGQGTGELFF
TRBV20-1,TRBJ2-3,CSATRGGLGDTQYF
TRBV7-8,TRBJ2-5,CASSRNPSGTETQYF
TRBV4-3,TRBJ1-4,CASSQDSGAPNEKLFF
TRBV4-3,TRBJ2-5,CASSQSTSGVQETQYF
TRBV6-2/TRBV6-3,TRBJ2-1,CASSSPHRSSYNEQFF
TRBV19,TRBJ2-5,CASSKLAGALGETQYF
TRBV7-2,TRBJ1-2,CASSNTQGAEGGYTF
TRBV20-1,TRBJ1-1,CSAPRQGGTEAFF
TRBV4-1,TRBJ2-5,CASSQDGTGGSGETQYF
TRBV10-1,TRBJ2-7,CASSRNMFFGYEQYF
TRBV10-3,TRBJ2-5,CAISEGLAGRETQYF
TRBV3-1,TRBJ2-5,CASSQSLGLANSQETQYF
TRBV20-1,TRBJ2-7,CSAIQQPTYEQYF
TRBV6-1,TRBJ1-2,CASRSPPFSYTF
TRBV10-3,TRBJ1-3,CAIKAYSGNTIYF
TRBV15,TRBJ1-3,CATSRDRGPGNTIYF
TRBV2,TRBJ2-5,CASNADTQETQYF
TRBV20-1,TRBJ2-2,CSAVQPGLAGTPANTGELFF
TRBV6-1,TRBJ1-5,CASSWTGGQPQHF
TRBV12-3/TRBV12-4,TRBJ2-4,CASSSPWGGLAKNIQYF
TRBV28,TRBJ1-1,CASTWGTATSFF
TRBV24-1,TRBJ2-2,CATSDLAGTPNTGELFF
TRBV2,TRBJ2-7,CASSEVVGANEQYF
TRBV20-1,TRBJ1-6,CSARTGWSDSPLHF
TRBV5-1,TRBJ1-2,CASSDPGNYGYTF
TRBV5-6,TRBJ2-1,CASSWYAAFYNEQFF
TRBV10-3,TRBJ1-1,CAISVGAGPNTEAFF
TRBV2,TRBJ1-2,CASSPTLTGGYGYTF
TRBV7-6,TRBJ2-7,CASLDSPDRETYEQYF
TRBV7-2,TRBJ2-5,CASSPRLAGGKETQYF
TRBV7-9,TRBJ1-2,CASSPGRFYGYTF
TRBV7-2,TRBJ2-4,CASSPLAGGPLAKNIQYF
TRBV28,TRBJ2-2,CASSLGSQNTGELFF
TRBV6-5,TRBJ1-5,CASSYSGQKLNNQPQHF
TRBV29-1,TRBJ1-1,CSVLRGSEAFF
TRBV20-1,TRBJ1-3,CSAKRQGIILDGNTIYF
TRBV6-1,TRBJ2-7,CASSPDRGPGFYEQYF
TRBV2,TRBJ1-2,CARERSGGIISGYTF
TRBV29-1,TRBJ2-7,CSVESTGGNYEQYF
TRBV30,TRBJ2-1,CAWSELAVYNEQFF
TRBV7-2,TRBJ1-6,CASSYRTDYNSPLHF
TRBV12-5,TRBJ2-5,CASDAGGVLWQETQYF
TRBV7-2,TRBJ1-5,CASSPMGGDQPQHF
TRBV3-1,TRBJ2-1,CASSLGQGDSYNEQFF
TRBV7-9,TRBJ2-2,CASSFSQGAGELFF
TRBV13,TRBJ2-1,CASSFRDSYNEQFF
TRBV6-1,TRBJ2-3,CASTTLRGIGDTQYF
TRBV5-1,TRBJ2-2,CASSPWWTSGYTGELFF
TRBV6-2/TRBV6-3,TRBJ2-1,CASSSPSLLGFDEQFF